The next 24 T cell receptor beta chains were all read from a single sample in a study of T cells after yellow fever vaccination. TCRdb re-analysed the 5' RACE reads in MiXCR, keeping a single row per CDR3 protein. Found here are under 600,000 distinct CDR3 sequences, roughly 13% of them singletons; the top ten hold over 11%. Sequences were derived from PBMCs, sampled on the day of the yellow fever booster vaccination. The receptor set was obtained from a man aged 30 to 39 who received the YFV17D yellow fever vaccine.

This clonotype was counted between two and nine times. The rearrangement links TRBV10-3 to TRBJ2-1; D is tentatively TRBD1 or TRBD2 (5 bases each). This CDR3 is 13 amino acids long. The germline V and J ends were trimmed by 2 bases and 5 bases, with 7 bases remaining between them. CDR1 and CDR2 from the germline V gene are ENHRY and SYGVKD. The CDR3 reads CAISEEGHNEQFF. For the CDR3, the DNA is TGTGCCATCAGTGAGGAGGGGCACAATGAGCAGTTCTTC.

V gene TRBV30 combines with J gene TRBJ2-7; possibly TRBD1 for D (6 bases). Germline V gene data show CDR1 as GTSNPN and CDR2 as SVGIG (reference sequence). CDR3 length: 12 residues. V was shortened by 2 bases and J by 4 bases, with 9 bases between the two germline ends. The CDR3 here is CAWSLGAYEQYF. CDR3 sequence (DNA): TGTGCCTGGAGTTTGGGGGCGTACGAGCAGTACTTC.

The rearrangement uses TRBV10-3 and TRBJ2-7; D possibly corresponds to TRBD2 (5 bases). Per germline, CDR1 ENHRY and CDR2 SYGVKD. The CDR3 is made up of 14 amino acids. Between the trimmed V and J ends, which lost 3 bases and 5 bases, there was a span of 14 bases. This CDR3 is CAISEGLGSDEQYF. Written as DNA, the CDR3 is TGTGCCATCAGTGAAGGTTTAGGGAGCGACGAGCAGTACTTC.

This clonotype showed up just a few times. The chain uses TRBV28 and TRBJ1-6; tentative D call: TRBD1 (6 bases). This CDR3 contains 14 residues. The ends were cut back, 9 bases at V and 6 bases at J, with 15 bases in the middle. CDR1 is MDHEN and CDR2 is SYDVKM in the germline V gene. DNA for the CDR3: TGTGCCAGTGGCAGGGACACCTCTAATTCACCCCTCCACTTT. Its protein is CASGRDTSNSPLHF.

Worth noting for this clonotype: A single base separates this from a much larger clone, so it may be a read error. This chain uses TRBV20-1 with TRBJ2-2; no definite D call. V was cut by 6 bases and J by 3 bases, with 5 bases left in between. The V gene's germline CDR1 is DFQATT and CDR2 SNEGSKA (reference sequence). The CDR3 contains 11 residues. The CDR3 nucleotides are TGCAGTGCAAAGGACACCGGGGAGCTGTTTTTT. This translates into CSAKDTGELFF.

This clonotype occurred a few times. The chain links TRBV28 to TRBJ2-7, with 12 bases aligning to TRBD2. The CDR3 loop spans 18 amino acids. The V gene's germline CDR1 is MDHEN and CDR2 SYDVKM. V lost 4 bases and J lost 3; bases outside the gene matches: 13. The CDR3 loop is CASSSLKGASGRVYEQYF. CDR3 sequence (DNA): TGTGCCAGCAGTTCCCTTAAGGGGGCTAGCGGGAGGGTCTACGAGCAGTACTTC.

The J gene is TRBJ1-2, the V gene TRBV5-1; D uncertain. Trimming stripped 6 bases from V and 1 base from J, with 13 bases between. The germline V gene encodes CDR1 SGHRS and CDR2 YFSETQ. The CDR3 is made up of 14 amino acids. CDR3 in amino acids: CASIPEPDNYGYTF. The CDR3 DNA reads TGCGCCAGCATCCCGGAACCTGATAACTATGGCTACACCTTC.

This sequence joins TRBV12-3 or TRBV12-4 and TRBJ1-1; D is unresolved. Trimming took 1 base from V and 7 from J, leaving 7 bases between them. The CDR3 sequence is 12 residues long. In DNA, the CDR3 is TGTGCCAGCAGTTTAGGCGCGCTTGAAGCTTTCTTT. It codes for CASSLGALEAFF.

This clonotype was detected only a few times. The V and J genes are TRBV12-3 or TRBV12-4 and TRBJ1-5; perhaps TRBD1 as D (6 bases). The CDR3 sequence is 14 residues long. V was pared by 4 bases and J by 2 bases, with 9 bases between. CDR3 sequence: CASSSWTGNQPQHF. For the CDR3, the DNA is TGTGCCAGCAGTTCCTGGACAGGCAATCAGCCCCAGCATTTT.

The chain has TRBV7-8 and TRBJ2-3; D unresolved. V dropped 3 bases and J dropped 6 bases, with 13 bases sitting between them. The V gene's germline CDR1 is SGHVS and CDR2 FQNEAQ. The CDR3 runs 14 residues. CDR3 sequence reads: CASSFAVGSDTQYF. DNA of the CDR3: TGTGCCAGCAGCTTCGCTGTAGGATCCGATACGCAGTATTTT.

There are many counts of this clonotype. V is TRBV28 and J is TRBJ2-7; tentatively, D is TRBD1 (6 bases). Germline V gene lookup returns CDR1 MDHEN and CDR2 SYDVKM. The CDR3 is 13 amino acids. Trimming removed 4 bases at V and 6 bases at J, with 13 bases between. DNA of the CDR3: TGTGCCAGCAGTTCTGGACAGCTCGCCGAGCAGTACTTC. Translating gives CASSSGQLAEQYF. Full variable domain (outside the CDR3, taken from reference TRBV28 and TRBJ2-7): DVKVTQSSRYLVKRTGEKVFLECVQDMDHENMFWYRQDPGLGLRLIYFSYDVKMKEKGDIPEGYSVSREKKERFSLILESASTNQTSMYLCASSSGQLAEQYFGPGTRLTVT.

This clonotype has more than one count but fewer than ten. The V call is TRBV5-5, the J call TRBJ1-4; D unresolved. V gave up 2 bases and J gave up 3 bases, with 8 bases separating them. Germline CDR1 reads SGHKS; CDR2 reads YYEKEE (reference sequence). The CDR3 spans 14 residues. CDR3 in amino acids: CASSFSGANEKLFF. The CDR3 nucleotides are TGTGCCAGCAGCTTCTCTGGGGCTAATGAAAAACTGTTTTTT.

This clonotype was recorded a few times. The chain uses TRBV20-1 and TRBJ1-4; 7 nucleotides line up with TRBD1. Trimming removed 4 bases from V and 7 bases from J; junction bases left unmatched: 9. The CDR3 runs to 14 residues. The V gene's germline CDR1 is DFQATT and CDR2 SNEGSKA (reference sequence). The CDR3 bases are TGCAGTGCTACCAAAGGGGGCTGGGGTGAAAAACTGTTTTTT. Protein product: CSATKGGWGEKLFF.

A few counts support this clonotype. The V gene is TRBV7-2, the J gene TRBJ1-2, with D perhaps matching TRBD1 (5 bases). V lost 8 bases to trimming and J lost 1 base, with 8 bases between them. The CDR3 sequence is 12 residues long. In germline, CDR1 is SGHTA, CDR2 FQGNSA. The CDR3 spells CASEGNNYGYTF. The CDR3 region has the DNA TGTGCCAGCGAGGGGAATAACTATGGCTACACCTTC.

The chain couples TRBV2 to TRBJ1-2; D possibly corresponds to TRBD1 (5 bases). This CDR3 is 14 amino acids long. With 6 bases removed from V and 2 bases from J, the gap between germline ends came to 13 bases. Germline V gene lookup returns CDR1 SNHLY and CDR2 FYNNEI. The CDR3 coding sequence is TGTGCCAGCAGGAGGGAGGGGAACAACTATGGCTACACCTTC. Translation gives CASRREGNNYGYTF.

This clonotype was counted ten times or more. The chain recombines TRBV7-3 with TRBJ2-1; D tentatively fits TRBD1 or TRBD2 (5 bases each). The germline V gene encodes CDR1 SGHTA and CDR2 FQGTGA. V was clipped by 3 bases and J by 9 bases, with 9 bases between them. The CDR3 spans 12 residues. The CDR3 here is CASSFGGGEQFF. The CDR3 region has the DNA TGTGCCAGCAGCTTCGGTGGGGGTGAGCAGTTCTTC. Drawing the rest from reference TRBV7-3 and TRBJ2-1, the complete variable domain is GAGVSQTPSNKVTEKGKYVELRCDPISGHTALYWYRQSLGQGPEFLIYFQGTGAADDSGLPNDRFFAVRPEGSVSTLKIQRTERGDSAVYLCASSFGGGEQFFGPGTRLTVL.

This clonotype was picked up a small number of times. The chain links TRBV6-1 to TRBJ2-5; D unresolved. This CDR3 spans 14 amino acids. The V gene lost 9 bases and the J gene lost 0 bases, with 14 bases spanning the gap. CDR1 is MNHNS and CDR2 is SASEGT in the germline V gene. The CDR3 loop is CASGVSRHQETQYF. The CDR3, as DNA: TGTGCCAGTGGAGTAAGTCGGCACCAAGAGACCCAGTACTTC.

The table lists this clonotype with a few counts. This sequence joins TRBV6-2 or TRBV6-3 and TRBJ2-1; D not resolved. Per germline, CDR1 MNHEY and CDR2 SVGEGT. Trimming shortened V by 8 bases and J by 4 bases, and 12 bases separated the two germline ends. The CDR3 contains 13 residues. CDR3 sequence reads: CASRESPYNEQFF. CDR3 coding DNA: TGTGCCAGCCGTGAGTCCCCTTACAATGAGCAGTTCTTC.

This chain links TRBV18 with TRBJ2-7, with 7 bases that match TRBD1. CDR3 size: 15 residues. Germline V gives CDR1 KGHSH, CDR2 LQKENI. Unmatched junction bases numbered 5, after V lost 3 bases and J lost 0 bases. In DNA form, the CDR3 reads TGTGCCAGCTCACCCCTTGACAGGGTCTCCTACGAGCAGTACTTC. Amino acids: CASSPLDRVSYEQYF.

The rearrangement uses TRBV28 and TRBJ2-2, with 9 nucleotides matching TRBD2. V trimming: 3 bases; J trimming: 3 bases; junction bases outside the gene matches: 14. The V gene's germline CDR1 is MDHEN and CDR2 SYDVKM. The CDR3 is made up of 19 amino acids. CDR3 protein: CASSFPPAGGPFDTGELFF. CDR3 sequence (DNA): TGTGCCAGCAGTTTTCCACCAGCGGGAGGCCCCTTTGACACCGGGGAGCTGTTTTTT.

This clonotype has more than one count but fewer than ten. CDR3 DNA: TGCAGCGTTGAGAAACAGGGGGCGCTTCGCGAGCAGTACTTC. The encoded protein is CSVEKQGALREQYF. The rearrangement links TRBV29-1 to TRBJ2-7; 9 bases match TRBD1. CDR1 and CDR2 (germline): SQVTM, ANQGSEA. V was clipped by 3 bases and J by 6 bases; unmatched bases: 9. There are 14 residues in the CDR3.

The CDR3 nucleotides are TGCAGTGCTAGTGGCCGTTCGTTGGCTAGCGGGAACAATGAGCAGTTCTTC. This sequence encodes CSASGRSLASGNNEQFF. The chain couples TRBV20-1 to TRBJ2-1, with TRBD2 identical over 9 bases. This CDR3 is 17 amino acids long. Germline V gene sequence: CDR1 DFQATT, CDR2 SNEGSKA (reference sequence). Trimming at V came to 3 bases and at J to 5 bases, leaving 14 bases not matched to a gene.

This clonotype was found a few times. The V and J genes are TRBV20-1 and TRBJ2-5; a weak D match, TRBD2 (5 bases). The V gene lost 5 bases and the J gene lost 7 bases, with 11 bases spanning the gap. Germline V gives CDR1 DFQATT, CDR2 SNEGSKA (reference sequence). The CDR3 is 11 residues long. CDR3 protein: CSAEGQRTQYF. The CDR3 nucleotides read TGCAGTGCTGAGGGCCAACGGACCCAGTACTTC.

The chain carries TRBV11-2 and TRBJ2-3; the D is unclear. The CDR3 consists of 19 residues. Germline CDR1 SGHAT, CDR2 FQNNGV. Trimming removed 3 bases from V and 3 bases from J, with 25 bases in between. CDR3 DNA sequence: TGTGCCAGCAGCTTTAAAATAAACCCAAGAAGGAAAAGAACAGATACGCAGTATTTT. Its protein product is CASSFKINPRRKRTDTQYF.